This record covers a single T cell receptor beta chain. These data come from a study of shared T cell receptors in the human thymus. There are 12 residues in the CDR3. Germline V gene data show CDR1 as LNHDA and CDR2 as SQIVND (reference sequence). V lost 5 bases and J lost 4, with 6 bases in between. Some clones are missing from TCRdb's copy, which holds only in-frame ones; the method was immunoSEQ multiplex PCR. The sample includes 540,000 or so clones, approximately 78% of them seen just once. This sample was also put to use in a study of human thymus T cells. From that second work: The thymus tissue came from resections taken during corrective heart surgery. Among thymic and blood repertoires, usage of V and J genes appeared biased. What related research reported was that thymic repertoires overlapped highly among unrelated individuals.

This chain connects TRBV19 to TRBJ2-1; TRBD2 is a possible D gene (5 bases). Sample: thymocytes. This receptor was identified in a boy under two years old with a congenital heart defect. As DNA, the CDR3 is TGTGCCAGTAGTGAGCGGTACAATGAGCAGTTCTTC. Protein product: CASSERYNEQFF.